What follows are 6 T cell receptor beta chains derived from one specimen sequenced in a study of read filtering for tumor transcriptome and immune sequencing (dated by TCRdb to 2020 to 2022). TCRdb names Illumina HiSeq 4000 as the instrument used. TCR libraries were constructed from 400 to 500 ng RNA using the Immunoverse kit, and molecular barcoded adaptors covering alpha/delta and beta/gamma chains were employed. TCRdb handled the public reads itself, with Q25 trimming in fastp and clone calling in MiXCR, and kept productive beta chains. Every CDR3 protein is listed once, alongside the most common genes and DNA of its rows. This sample comprises 35,000 to 50,000 distinct CDR3 sequences, about 20% of them detected only once. The ten largest clones take up roughly 37% of the sample. What was sequenced was a population of CD138-negative cells sorted from bone marrow. The cell subset or site label here, explained by the study, means: bone marrow mononuclear cells depleted of CD138+ plasma/myeloma cells by negative magnetic selection. The receptors originated from a donor aged 40 or older with multiple myeloma.

This clonotype came up many times. This chain joins TRBV6-2 or TRBV6-3 and TRBJ1-4; D gene ambiguous. The V and J ends lost 6 bases and 8 bases respectively, with 16 bases between them. CDR3 length: 14 residues. Germline loops: CDR1 MNHEY, CDR2 SVGEGT. CDR3 sequence (DNA): TGTGCCAGCAGCCTTGCTAGAGGAGCCGAAAAACTGTTTTTT. Protein product: CASSLARGAEKLFF.

Ten or more counts support this clonotype. The CDR3 loop reads CASSQEIAGAGGANVLTF. The CDR3 nucleotides read TGCGCCAGCAGCCAAGAAATAGCGGGAGCGGGTGGGGCCAACGTCCTGACTTTC. V and J are TRBV4-3 and TRBJ2-6, with 9 bases identical to TRBD2. J gave up 3 bases and V 0 bases, and 6 bases lay outside the gene matches. CDR1 and CDR2 (germline): LGHNA, YSLEER. This CDR3 has 18 amino acids.

This clonotype was recorded many times. The chain joins TRBV15 to TRBJ1-2; TRBD1 is a possible D gene (5 bases). The CDR3 totals 16 residues. The ends were cut back, 1 base at V and 8 bases at J, with 20 bases in the middle. Germline V CDR1 and CDR2: LNHNV, YYDKDF (reference sequence). CDR3 loop: CATSRVEQGDGGGYTF. CDR3 coding DNA: TGTGCCACCAGCAGAGTCGAGCAGGGTGACGGTGGAGGCTACACCTTC.

A word on this clonotype: This likely stems from a read error, as it lies one base from a far larger clone. The chain is built from TRBV5-5 and TRBJ2-1; D gene uncertain. The last part of the DNA fits TRBJ2-7 better; the J call may be wrong. The CDR3 covers 13 residues. In germline, CDR1 is SGHKS, CDR2 YYEKEE (reference sequence). The CDR3 DNA sequence: TGTGCCAGCAGCTTACCTCCCCACAATGAGCAGTACTTC. Protein product: CASSLPPHNEQYF.

This clonotype was counted many times. One end of the junction is discordant with germline, which a read error may explain. This chain links TRBV5-1 with TRBJ2-2; TRBD2 agrees at 9 bases. Germline V CDR1 and CDR2: SGHRS, YFSETQ. The length of the CDR3 is 15 residues. CDR3 residues: CASSLASGNSGELFF. CDR3 DNA: TGCGCCAGCAGCTTGGCTAGCGGGAACTCCGGGGAGCTGTTTTTT.

Many counts were recorded for this clonotype. The V gene is TRBV2, the J gene TRBJ1-6, with 8 bases identical to TRBD1. CDR3 length: 18 amino acids. From germline, CDR1 is SNHLY and CDR2 FYNNEI. V was pared by 7 bases and J by 0 bases, with 11 bases of the junction left unmatched. CDR3: CASTPTGGLSSYNSPLHF. The CDR3 DNA sequence: TGTGCCAGCACCCCCACAGGGGGTTTGAGCTCCTATAATTCACCCCTCCACTTT.